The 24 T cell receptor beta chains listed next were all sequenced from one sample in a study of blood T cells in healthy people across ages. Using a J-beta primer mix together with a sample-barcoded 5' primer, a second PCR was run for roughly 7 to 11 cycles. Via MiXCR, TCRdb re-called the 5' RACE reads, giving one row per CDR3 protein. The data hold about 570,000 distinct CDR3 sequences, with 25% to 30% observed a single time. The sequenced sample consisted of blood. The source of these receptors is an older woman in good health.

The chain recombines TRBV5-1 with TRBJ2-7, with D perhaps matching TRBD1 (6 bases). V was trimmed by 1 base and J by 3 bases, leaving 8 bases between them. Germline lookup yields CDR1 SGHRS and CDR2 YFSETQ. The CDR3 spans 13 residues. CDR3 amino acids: CASSLKGDYEQYF. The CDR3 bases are TGCGCCAGCAGCTTGAAGGGGGACTACGAGCAGTACTTC.

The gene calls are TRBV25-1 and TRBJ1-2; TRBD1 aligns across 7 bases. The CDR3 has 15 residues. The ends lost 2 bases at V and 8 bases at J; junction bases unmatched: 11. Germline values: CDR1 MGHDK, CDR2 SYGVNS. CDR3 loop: CASSEPREGAGGYTF. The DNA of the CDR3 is TGTGCCAGCAGTGAACCCAGGGAGGGGGCAGGGGGCTACACCTTC.

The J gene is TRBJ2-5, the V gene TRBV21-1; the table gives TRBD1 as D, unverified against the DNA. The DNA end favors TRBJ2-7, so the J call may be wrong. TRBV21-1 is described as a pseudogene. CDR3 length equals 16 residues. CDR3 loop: CASTTKGDEGYYEQYF. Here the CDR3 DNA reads TGTGCCAGCACTACGAAGGGGGACGAAGGGTACTACGAGCAGTACTTC.

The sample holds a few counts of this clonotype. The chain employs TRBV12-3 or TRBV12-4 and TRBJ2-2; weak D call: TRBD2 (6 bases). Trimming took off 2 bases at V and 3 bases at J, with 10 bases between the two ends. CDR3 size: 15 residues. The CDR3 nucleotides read TGTGCCAGCAGTTTAACGGGGGTATACACCGGGGAGCTGTTTTTT. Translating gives CASSLTGVYTGELFF.

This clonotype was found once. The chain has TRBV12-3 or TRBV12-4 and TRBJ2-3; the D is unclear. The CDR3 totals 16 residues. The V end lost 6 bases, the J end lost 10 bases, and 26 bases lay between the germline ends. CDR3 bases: TGTGCCAGCAGCCCATTTGGAAGTTACGACCTCTCTTCGCAGTATTTT. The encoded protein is CASSPFGSYDLSSQYF.

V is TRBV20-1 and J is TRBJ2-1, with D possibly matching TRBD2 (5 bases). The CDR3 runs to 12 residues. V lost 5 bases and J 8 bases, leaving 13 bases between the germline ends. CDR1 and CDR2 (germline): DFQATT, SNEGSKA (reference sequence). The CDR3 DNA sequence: TGCAGTGCTTCCCTAGACGGGGATGAGCAGTTCTTC. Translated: CSASLDGDEQFF.

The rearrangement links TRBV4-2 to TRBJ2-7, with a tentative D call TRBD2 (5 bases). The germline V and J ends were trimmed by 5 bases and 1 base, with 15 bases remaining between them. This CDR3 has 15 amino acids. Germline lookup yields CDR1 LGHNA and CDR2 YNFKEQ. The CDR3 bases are TGTGCCAGCAGCTCCTCAAAGGGAGAATCCTACGAGCAGTACTTC. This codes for CASSSSKGESYEQYF.

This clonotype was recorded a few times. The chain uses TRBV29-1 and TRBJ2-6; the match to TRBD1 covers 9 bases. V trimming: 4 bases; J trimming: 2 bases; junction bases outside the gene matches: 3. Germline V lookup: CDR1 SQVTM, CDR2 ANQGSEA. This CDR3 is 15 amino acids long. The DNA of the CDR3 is TGCAGCGTTGGACGGACAGGGGCTGGGGCCAACGTCCTGACTTTC. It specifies CSVGRTGAGANVLTF.

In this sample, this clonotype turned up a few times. The CDR3 loop reads CASSLSGANEKLFF. CDR3 DNA sequence: TGTGCCAGCAGCTTAAGCGGAGCCAATGAAAAACTGTTTTTT. The chain couples TRBV7-2 to TRBJ1-4; D is undetermined. CDR3 size: 14 residues. Germline lookup yields CDR1 SGHTA and CDR2 FQGNSA. Trimming left V 2 bases short and J 5 bases short, with 9 bases between.

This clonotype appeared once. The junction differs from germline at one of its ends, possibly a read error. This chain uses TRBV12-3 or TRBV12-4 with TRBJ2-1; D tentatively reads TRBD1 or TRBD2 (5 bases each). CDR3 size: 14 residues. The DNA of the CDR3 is TGTGCCAGCGTACCGGGACCCACTCGCAATGTGCAGTTCTTC. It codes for CASVPGPTRNVQFF.

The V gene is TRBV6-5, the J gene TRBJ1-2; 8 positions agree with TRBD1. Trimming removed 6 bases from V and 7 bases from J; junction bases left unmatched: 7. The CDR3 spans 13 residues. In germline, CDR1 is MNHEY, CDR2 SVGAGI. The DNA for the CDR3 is TGTGCCAGCAGCCCGGACAGGGCCGGTGGCTACACCTTC. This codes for CASSPDRAGGYTF.

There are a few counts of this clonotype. Written as DNA, the CDR3 is TGTGCCAGCAGCACGCGACCGGGACAGATACTCACCGGGGAGCTGTTTTTT. As protein: CASSTRPGQILTGELFF. V usage is TRBV7-2 and J usage is TRBJ2-2; 7 nucleotides match TRBD1. The CDR3 is made up of 17 amino acids. With 5 bases clipped from V and 4 bases from J, the junction kept 13 bases outside the gene matches. Germline CDR1 and CDR2: SGHTA and FQGNSA.

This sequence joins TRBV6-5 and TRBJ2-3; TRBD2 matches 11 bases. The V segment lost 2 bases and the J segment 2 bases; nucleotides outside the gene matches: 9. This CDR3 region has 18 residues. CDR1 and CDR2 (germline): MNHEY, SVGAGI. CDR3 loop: CASSYEASGGMPTDTQYF. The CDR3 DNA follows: TGTGCCAGCAGTTACGAGGCTAGCGGGGGGATGCCCACAGATACGCAGTATTTT.

DNA of the CDR3: TGCAGTGCTAGAGATTCGCGCCCCGTTAACTATGGCTACACCTTC. Amino acids: CSARDSRPVNYGYTF. The V call is TRBV20-1, the J call TRBJ1-2; D not resolved. The V and J ends lost 0 bases and 1 base respectively, with 12 bases between them. CDR1 is DFQATT and CDR2 is SNEGSKA in the germline V gene (reference sequence). This CDR3 spans 15 amino acids.

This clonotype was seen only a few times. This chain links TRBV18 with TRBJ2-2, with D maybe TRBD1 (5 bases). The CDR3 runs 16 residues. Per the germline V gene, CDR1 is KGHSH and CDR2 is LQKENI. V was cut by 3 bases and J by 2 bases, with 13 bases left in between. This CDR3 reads CASSPEQGRNTGELFF. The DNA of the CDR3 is TGTGCCAGCTCACCTGAGCAGGGAAGAAACACCGGGGAGCTGTTTTTT.

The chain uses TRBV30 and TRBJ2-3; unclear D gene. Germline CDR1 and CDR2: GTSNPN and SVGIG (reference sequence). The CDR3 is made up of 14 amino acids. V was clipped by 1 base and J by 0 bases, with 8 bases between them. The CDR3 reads CAWSAQLSTDTQYF. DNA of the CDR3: TGTGCCTGGAGTGCTCAACTTAGCACAGATACGCAGTATTTT.

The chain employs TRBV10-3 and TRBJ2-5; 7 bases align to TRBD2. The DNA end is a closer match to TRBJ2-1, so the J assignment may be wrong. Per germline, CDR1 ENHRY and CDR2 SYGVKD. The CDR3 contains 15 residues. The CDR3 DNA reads TGTGCCATCAGTGTCGCCAGCGGGGCCCTGGTTGAGCAGTTCTTC. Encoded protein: CAISVASGALVEQFF.

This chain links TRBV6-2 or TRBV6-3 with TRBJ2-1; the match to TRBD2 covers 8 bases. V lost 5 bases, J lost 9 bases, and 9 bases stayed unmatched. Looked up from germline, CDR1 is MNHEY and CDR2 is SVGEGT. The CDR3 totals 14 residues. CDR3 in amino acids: CASSRGGTRIEQFF. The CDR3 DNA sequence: TGTGCCAGCAGTCGTGGGGGGACTAGGATTGAGCAGTTCTTC.

DNA of the CDR3: TGTGCCGGGGACAGTTTTACCTCTGGAAACACCATATATTTT. It encodes CAGDSFTSGNTIYF. The chain is built from TRBV7-9 and TRBJ1-3; 7 positions match TRBD1. V lost 11 bases, J lost 0 bases, and 7 bases stayed unmatched. Germline loops: CDR1 SEHNR, CDR2 FQNEAQ (reference sequence). The CDR3 sequence is 14 residues long.

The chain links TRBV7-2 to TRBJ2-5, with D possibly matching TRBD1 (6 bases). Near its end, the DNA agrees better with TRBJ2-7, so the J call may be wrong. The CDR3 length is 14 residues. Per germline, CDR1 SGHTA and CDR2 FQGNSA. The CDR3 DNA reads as TGTGCCAGCAGCTCAAGAGGGACAAGCTACGAGCAGTACTTC. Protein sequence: CASSSRGTSYEQYF.

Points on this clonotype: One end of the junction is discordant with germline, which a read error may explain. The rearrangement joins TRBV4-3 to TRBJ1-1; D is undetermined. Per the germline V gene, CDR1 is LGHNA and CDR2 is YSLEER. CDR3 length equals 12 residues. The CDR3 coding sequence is TGCGCCAGCAGCCAAGTTGGCACTGGAGCTTTCTTT. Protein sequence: CASSQVGTGAFF.

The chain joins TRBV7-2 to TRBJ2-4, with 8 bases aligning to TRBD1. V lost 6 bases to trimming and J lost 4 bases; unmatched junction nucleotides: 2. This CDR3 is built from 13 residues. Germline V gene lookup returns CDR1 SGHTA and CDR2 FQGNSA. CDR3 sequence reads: CASSTGGKNIQYF. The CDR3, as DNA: TGTGCCAGCAGTACAGGGGGGAAAAACATTCAGTACTTC.

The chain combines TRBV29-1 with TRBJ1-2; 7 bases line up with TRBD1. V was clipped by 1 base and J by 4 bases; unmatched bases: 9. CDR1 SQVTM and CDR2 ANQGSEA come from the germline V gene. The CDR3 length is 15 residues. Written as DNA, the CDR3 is TGCAGCGTTGAAGTCGCGGACAGGCAGAGCTATGGCTACACCTTC. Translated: CSVEVADRQSYGYTF.

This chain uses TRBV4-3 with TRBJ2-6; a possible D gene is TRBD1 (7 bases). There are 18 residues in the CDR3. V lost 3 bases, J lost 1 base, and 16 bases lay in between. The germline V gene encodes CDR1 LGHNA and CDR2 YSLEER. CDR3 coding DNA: TGCGCCAGCAGCCACGTCACCTCAGGGGGGTCTGGGGCCAACGTCCTGACTTTC. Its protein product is CASSHVTSGGSGANVLTF.